These 13 T cell receptor beta chains were sequenced from one sample in a study of a mutant IDH1 vaccine in newly diagnosed glioma. Sample time point: week 35, safety follow-up. Alongside topical imiquimod, each dose of vaccine comprised 300 ug of mutant IDH1 20-mer peptide. The antigens these receptors bind are not known. Generated by immunoSEQ multiplex PCR, the TCRdb table keeps only in-frame clones and is missing some. The repertoire holds around 29,000 clones, more than 60% seen once, with approximately 7.5% in the top ten. The material sequenced was PBMCs, taken from a glioma patient whose treatment included an IDH1 peptide vaccine. These receptors all stem from a man in his fifties or sixties with glioma.

The V and J genes are TRBV6-6 and TRBJ1-2; the D is unclear. This CDR3 comprises 14 residues. V gave up 7 bases and J gave up 3 bases, with 15 bases separating them. Germline loops: CDR1 MNHNY, CDR2 SVGAGI (reference sequence). CDR3 nucleotides: TGTGCCAGCACCGACGGGTTTCAGGACTATGGCTACACCTTC. It codes for CASTDGFQDYGYTF.

The chain employs TRBV27 and TRBJ2-5, with 9 bases that match TRBD1. Germline lookup yields CDR1 MNHEY and CDR2 SMNVEV (reference sequence). This CDR3 has 16 amino acids. V trimming: 7 bases; J trimming: 1 base; junction bases outside the gene matches: 10. CDR3 in DNA: TGTGCCAGCAACCTGTATGGGACAGGGACCCAAGAGACCCAGTACTTC. Its protein is CASNLYGTGTQETQYF.

The V and J genes are TRBV19 and TRBJ1-5; D is undetermined. The CDR3 extends over 15 amino acids. V was cut by 9 bases and J by 2 bases, with 17 bases left in between. From germline, CDR1 is LNHDA and CDR2 SQIVND (reference sequence). For the CDR3, the DNA is TGTGCCAGCGCCTCCCTAAGTCCCCGCAATCAGCCCCAGCATTTT. The encoded protein is CASASLSPRNQPQHF.

V is TRBV6-1 and J is TRBJ1-5; D unresolved. This CDR3 has 14 residues. V gave up 3 bases and J gave up 6 bases, with 12 bases separating them. The V gene's germline CDR1 is MNHNS and CDR2 SASEGT. The CDR3 reads CASSDTRASQPQHF. CDR3 DNA: TGTGCCAGCAGTGATACGCGGGCTAGTCAGCCCCAGCATTTT.

The rearrangement uses TRBV9 and TRBJ1-1; D gene unclear. V lost 0 bases and J lost 4, with 7 bases in between. The length of the CDR3 is 13 residues. Germline V lookup: CDR1 SGDLS, CDR2 YYNGEE. The CDR3 protein is CASSVAASTEAFF. The CDR3 nucleotides read TGTGCCAGCAGCGTAGCGGCGAGCACTGAAGCTTTCTTT.

The genes are TRBV10-3 and TRBJ2-1; D perhaps matches TRBD2 (7 bases). CDR1 and CDR2 from the germline V gene are ENHRY and SYGVKD. The ends were cut back, 3 bases at V and 9 bases at J, with 15 bases in the middle. There are 14 residues in the CDR3. CDR3 DNA: TGTGCCATCAGTGAAGGGGGGAGGGCGCCTGAGCAGTTCTTC. Residues: CAISEGGRAPEQFF.

V is TRBV7-9 and J is TRBJ1-1; D gene unclear. The CDR3 has 14 amino acids. In germline, CDR1 is SEHNR, CDR2 FQNEAQ (reference sequence). Deletions cut 4 bases from V and 8 bases from J, with 17 bases between. The CDR3, as DNA: TGTGCCAGCAGCTCTGACACGCAACTCTCCGAAGCTTTCTTT. Encoded protein: CASSSDTQLSEAFF.

This clone ranks as medium-sized. The chain uses TRBV6-1 and TRBJ1-5; no clear D gene. CDR3 length: 13 residues. Deletions cut 2 bases from V and 7 bases from J, with 9 bases between. Germline V CDR1 and CDR2: MNHNS, SASEGT. The CDR3 nucleotides read TGTGCCAGCAGTGAATTGGTTGGACAGCCCCAGCATTTT. As protein: CASSELVGQPQHF.

The chain links TRBV7-2 to TRBJ2-7, with D tentatively TRBD1 or TRBD2 (5 bases each). Germline CDR1 reads SGHTA; CDR2 reads FQGNSA. V lost 2 bases and J lost 6, with 11 bases in between. The CDR3 totals 13 residues. CDR3 in amino acids: CASSLNGAVEQYF. The DNA of the CDR3 is TGTGCCAGCAGCTTAAACGGGGCTGTCGAGCAGTACTTC.

This clone turned up a few times. The chain couples TRBV7-9 to TRBJ1-1, with 9 positions matching TRBD1. Germline loops: CDR1 SEHNR, CDR2 FQNEAQ (reference sequence). This CDR3 has 18 amino acids. Trimming took 1 base from V and 1 from J; bases not matched to a gene: 10. The CDR3 region has the DNA TGTGCCAGCAGCTTAGGGCGGTTCACAGGGGGCAGGAACACTGAAGCTTTCTTT. This gives the protein CASSLGRFTGGRNTEAFF.

The genes are TRBV7-9 and TRBJ2-2; D not certain. The V end was cut by 0 bases, the J end by 2 bases, with 7 bases between. This CDR3 has 15 amino acids. Germline assignment: CDR1 SEHNR and CDR2 FQNEAQ (reference sequence). CDR3 DNA: TGTGCCAGCAGCTTAGCGCTGGGTAACACCGGGGAGCTGTTTTTT. It is translated as CASSLALGNTGELFF.

The chain carries TRBV28 and TRBJ1-5, with D maybe TRBD1 (5 bases). Germline V lookup: CDR1 MDHEN, CDR2 SYDVKM. V lost 2 bases to trimming and J lost 0 bases, with 8 bases between them. CDR3 length: 15 residues. The CDR3, as DNA: TGTGCCAGCAGTTTAGGGGGGAATAGCAATCAGCCCCAGCATTTT. As protein: CASSLGGNSNQPQHF.

The chain employs TRBV2 and TRBJ2-5; 8 nucleotides agree with TRBD2. CDR3 length: 14 residues. V shed 5 bases and J 0 bases; nucleotides not matched to a gene: 2. Germline-derived CDR1 and CDR2 are SNHLY and FYNNEI. Written as DNA, the CDR3 is TGTGCCAGCAGTAGCGGGAGATACCAAGAGACCCAGTACTTC. Its translation: CASSSGRYQETQYF.